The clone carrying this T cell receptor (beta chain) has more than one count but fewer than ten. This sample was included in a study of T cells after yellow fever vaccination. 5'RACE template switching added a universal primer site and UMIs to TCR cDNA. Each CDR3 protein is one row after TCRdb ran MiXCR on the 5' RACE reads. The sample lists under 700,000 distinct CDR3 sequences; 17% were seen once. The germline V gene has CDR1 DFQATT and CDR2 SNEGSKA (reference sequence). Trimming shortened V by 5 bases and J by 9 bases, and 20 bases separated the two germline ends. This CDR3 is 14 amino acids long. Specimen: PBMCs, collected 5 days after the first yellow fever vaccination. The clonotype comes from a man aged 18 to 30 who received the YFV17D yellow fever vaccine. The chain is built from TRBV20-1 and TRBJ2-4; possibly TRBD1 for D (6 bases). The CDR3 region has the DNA TGCAGTGCTGGGACAAACGGGGATGAGGGCATTCAGTACTTC. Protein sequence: CSAGTNGDEGIQYF.